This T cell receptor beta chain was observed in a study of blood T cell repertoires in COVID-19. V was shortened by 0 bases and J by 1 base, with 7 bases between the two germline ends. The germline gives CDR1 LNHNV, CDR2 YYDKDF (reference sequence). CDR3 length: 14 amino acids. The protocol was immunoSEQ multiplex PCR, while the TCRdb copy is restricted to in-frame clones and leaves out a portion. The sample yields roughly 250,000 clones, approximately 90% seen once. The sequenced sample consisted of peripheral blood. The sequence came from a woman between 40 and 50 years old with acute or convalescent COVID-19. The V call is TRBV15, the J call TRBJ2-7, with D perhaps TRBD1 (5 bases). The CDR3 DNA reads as TGTGCCACCAGCAGAGATAGGGGTTCCTACGAGCAGTACGTC. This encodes CATSRDRGSYEQYV.